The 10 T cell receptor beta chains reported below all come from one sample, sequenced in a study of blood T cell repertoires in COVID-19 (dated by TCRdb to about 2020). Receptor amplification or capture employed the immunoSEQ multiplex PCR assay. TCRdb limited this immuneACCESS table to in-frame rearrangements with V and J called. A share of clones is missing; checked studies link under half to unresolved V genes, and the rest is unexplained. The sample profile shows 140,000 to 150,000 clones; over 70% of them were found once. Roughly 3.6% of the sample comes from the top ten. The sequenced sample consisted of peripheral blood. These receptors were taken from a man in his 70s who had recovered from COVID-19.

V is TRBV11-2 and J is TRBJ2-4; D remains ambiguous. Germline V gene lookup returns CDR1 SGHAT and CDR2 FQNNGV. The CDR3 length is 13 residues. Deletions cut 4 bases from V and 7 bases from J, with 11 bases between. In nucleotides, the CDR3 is TGTGCCAGCAGCTCCCCAGGAAGGAACATTCAGTACTTC. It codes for CASSSPGRNIQYF.

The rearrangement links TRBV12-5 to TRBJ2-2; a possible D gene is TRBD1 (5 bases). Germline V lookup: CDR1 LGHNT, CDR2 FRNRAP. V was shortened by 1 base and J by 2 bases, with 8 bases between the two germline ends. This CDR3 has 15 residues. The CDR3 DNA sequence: TGTGCTAGTGGTTTGGGGGGCAAAAACACCGGGGAGCTGTTTTTT. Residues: CASGLGGKNTGELFF.

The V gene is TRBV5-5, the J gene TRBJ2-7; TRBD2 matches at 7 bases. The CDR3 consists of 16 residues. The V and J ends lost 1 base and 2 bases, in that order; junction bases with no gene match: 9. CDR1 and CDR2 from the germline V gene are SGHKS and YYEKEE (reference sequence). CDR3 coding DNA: TGTGCCAGCAGCTTGTCCCCGGGGGGTGGGCCCTACGAGCAGTACTTC. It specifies CASSLSPGGGPYEQYF.

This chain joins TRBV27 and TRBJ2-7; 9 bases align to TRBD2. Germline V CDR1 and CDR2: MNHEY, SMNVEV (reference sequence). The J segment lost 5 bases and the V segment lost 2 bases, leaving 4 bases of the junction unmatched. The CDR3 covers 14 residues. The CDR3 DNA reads TGTGCCAGCAGTTTAGCCGGGACTAGCAACGAGCAGTACTTC. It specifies CASSLAGTSNEQYF.

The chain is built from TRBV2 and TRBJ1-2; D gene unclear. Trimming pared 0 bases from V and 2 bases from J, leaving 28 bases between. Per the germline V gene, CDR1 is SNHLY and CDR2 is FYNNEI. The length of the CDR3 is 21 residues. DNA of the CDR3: TGTGCCAGCAGTGAAGCGGCGGTGCCGCCCGGAGGCCACGACTCAAACTATGGCTACACCTTC. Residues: CASSEAAVPPGGHDSNYGYTF.

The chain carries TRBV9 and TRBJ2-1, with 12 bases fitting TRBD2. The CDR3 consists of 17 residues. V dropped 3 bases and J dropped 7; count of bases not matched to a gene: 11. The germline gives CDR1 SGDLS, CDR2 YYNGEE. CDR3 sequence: CASSEGLAGLDANEQFF. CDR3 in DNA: TGTGCCAGCAGCGAGGGACTAGCGGGCCTCGACGCTAATGAGCAGTTCTTC.

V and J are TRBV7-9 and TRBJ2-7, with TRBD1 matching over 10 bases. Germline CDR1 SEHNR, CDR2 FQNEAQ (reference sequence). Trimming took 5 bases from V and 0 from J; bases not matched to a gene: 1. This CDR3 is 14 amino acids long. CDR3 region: CASSGTGASYEQYF. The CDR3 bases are TGTGCCAGCAGCGGGACAGGGGCCTCCTACGAGCAGTACTTC.

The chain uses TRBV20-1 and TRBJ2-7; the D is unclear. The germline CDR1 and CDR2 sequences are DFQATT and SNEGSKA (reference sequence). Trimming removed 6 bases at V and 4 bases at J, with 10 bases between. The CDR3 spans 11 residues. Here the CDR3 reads CSAVLEYEQYF. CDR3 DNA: TGCAGTGCCGTACTTGAATACGAGCAGTACTTC.

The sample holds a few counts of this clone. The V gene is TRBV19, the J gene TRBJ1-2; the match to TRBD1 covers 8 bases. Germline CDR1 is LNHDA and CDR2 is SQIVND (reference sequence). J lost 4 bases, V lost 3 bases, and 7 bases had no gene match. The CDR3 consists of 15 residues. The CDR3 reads CASSIGQGAGYGYTF. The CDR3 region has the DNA TGTGCCAGTAGTATCGGGCAGGGGGCTGGCTATGGCTACACCTTC.

The chain's CDR3 is CASRIPAQEPSGANVLTF. CDR3 DNA: TGTGCCAGCAGAATCCCGGCACAGGAACCCTCTGGGGCCAACGTCCTGACTTTC. V and J are TRBV2 and TRBJ2-6, with a weak D call TRBD1 (5 bases). The CDR3 totals 18 residues. The V gene lost 6 bases and the J gene lost 0 bases, with 18 bases spanning the gap. Germline V gene data show CDR1 as SNHLY and CDR2 as FYNNEI.